Listed below are T cell receptor beta chains from one sample, sequenced in a study of blood T cell repertoires in COVID-19. Sequencing was performed with immunoSEQ multiplex PCR; in TCRdb, only in-frame clones are kept and a portion is missing. The sample has more than 20,000 clones, approximately 88% seen once; the top ten hold approximately 23%. Sequenced input: peripheral blood. The receptors come from an elderly man with active or convalescent COVID-19. The conserved cysteine and the conserved F or W are not part of the CDR3 here. A D gene is named only where the DNA matches it firmly.

d_call j_call v_call cdr3_aa
TRBD1 TRBJ2-3 TRBV29-1 SVEPPTGGEVTQY
. TRBJ2-2 TRBV5-1 ASSLLRGAGGELF
TRBD1 TRBJ1-1 TRBV6-6 ASSHGTGGTEAF
. TRBJ1-1 TRBV5-8 ASRSRGNTEAF
TRBD1 TRBJ2-7 TRBV3-1/TRBV3-2 ASSQGDRVRHEQY
TRBD1 TRBJ2-1 TRBV5-1 ASSLRTGVGNEQF
. TRBJ2-1 TRBV3-1/TRBV3-2 ASSQRGNEQF
. TRBJ1-1 TRBV5-1 ASSFSGDTEAF
. TRBJ2-1 TRBV7-2 ASSSPGPYNEQF
. TRBJ2-5 TRBV30 AWSLTSNRGETQY
. TRBJ1-6 TRBV6-5 ASSYTSTGNSPLH
TRBD2 TRBJ2-3 TRBV15 ATSRGSGRFADTQY
TRBD2 TRBJ2-1 TRBV6-2/TRBV6-3 ASSPRTSGTRYNEQF
TRBD2 TRBJ2-5 TRBV5-1 ASSSGTSGGGATQY
. TRBJ2-5 TRBV7-9 ASSLASQETQY
TRBD1 TRBJ2-7 TRBV7-2 ASSPDRGRNEQY
. TRBJ1-4 TRBV7-9 ASSLISGGREKLF
TRBD2 TRBJ2-1 TRBV7-3 ASSYEGTSGYNEQF
. TRBJ1-6 TRBV11-2 ASSLDHTANSPLH
. TRBJ1-6 TRBV3-1/TRBV3-2 ASSQVTGFDSPLH
. TRBJ2-5 TRBV9 ASSVAHSGETQY
TRBD1 TRBJ2-5 TRBV2 ASRETGTARETQY
. TRBJ2-7 TRBV27 ASSLSQGPYEQY
. TRBJ2-6 TRBV2 ASSFGISGANVLT
TRBD2 TRBJ2-3 TRBV3-1/TRBV3-2 ASSHGLAGGPDTQY
. TRBJ1-1 TRBV4-3 ASSQRPTGLPHECTEAF
. TRBJ2-3 TRBV5-4 ASSIDRGGLDTQY
. TRBJ1-4 TRBV5-4 ASSRNVDSPEKLF
TRBD1 TRBJ2-7 TRBV10-3 AIKSGTGGSYEQY
. TRBJ1-2 TRBV12-3/TRBV12-4 ASSLQGEGYT
. TRBJ2-7 TRBV18 ASSPNRQSYEQY
. TRBJ2-7 TRBV27 ASSSRFTGVSYEQY
TRBD2 TRBJ2-3 TRBV19 ASSLLLSGGARVSTDTQY
TRBD1 TRBJ1-1 TRBV19 ASSRRDSVMNTEAF
TRBD1 TRBJ1-1 TRBV5-1 ASSLGTGFTTEAF
TRBD1 TRBJ1-1 TRBV6-5 ASSSNDRANTEAF
TRBD2 TRBJ2-1 TRBV19 ASSTAGVNYNEQF
TRBD2 TRBJ2-7 TRBV5-1 ASRVTSGGSYEQY
TRBD2 TRBJ2-7 TRBV30 AWSVQREQY
TRBD1 TRBJ1-2 TRBV6-5 ASSYVTGVGNYGYT
. TRBJ2-1 TRBV21-1 ASSKEDRGGSEQF
TRBD2 TRBJ2-3 TRBV7-9 ASSSGLAGVADTQY
. TRBJ1-2 TRBV9 ASSGYQTPRGGNYGYT
. TRBJ1-1 TRBV5-1 ASSPGAYSIEGLNTEAF
. TRBJ1-5 TRBV28 ASGRGSIQPQH
TRBD2 TRBJ2-3 TRBV4-2 ASSQDSFQTSGGTDTQY
TRBD1 TRBJ2-1 TRBV19 ASSMTITQGALNEQF
. TRBJ2-3 TRBV7-9 ASSLAGALRDTQY
. TRBJ1-4 TRBV29-1 SVFTENEKLF
TRBD2 TRBJ2-1 TRBV3-1/TRBV3-2 ASSPATLAGGLNNEQF
TRBD2 TRBJ2-3 TRBV4-1 ASSQEGGLAGRTDTQY
. TRBJ1-4 TRBV18 ASSPQNRENEKLF
. TRBJ2-1 TRBV3-1/TRBV3-2 ASSQVRGDEQF
. TRBJ2-7 TRBV28 ASRLWGGPNYEQY
TRBD1 TRBJ2-1 TRBV19 ASSIGTGGNEQF